This is a list of T cell receptor beta chains from one sample in a study of tumor-infiltrating lymphocytes in oesophageal squamous cell carcinoma. Using its own MiXCR run on the PCR reads, TCRdb lists one record per CDR3 protein. The repertoire holds 15,000 to 20,000 distinct CDR3 sequences, under 45% seen once, with 29% in the top ten. Sequencing was carried out using esophageal tumor tissue. Every receptor here comes from a male donor with esophageal squamous cell carcinoma. Both conserved end residues are part of each CDR3. Fields, in order: D gene, V gene, J gene, clone size, CDR3 DNA, CDR3 protein. D genes are given only for firm matches. Clone size is given for some rows only: seen once, a few or many times, or a class if the clone is expanded.

d_gene: NA
v_gene: TRBV6-1
j_gene: TRBJ2-7
abundance: medium-sized
CDR3nt: TGTGCCAGCAGTGAAATAGGGAGAGAGCAGTACTTC
CDR3aa: CASSEIGREQYF

d_gene: NA
v_gene: TRBV7-2
j_gene: TRBJ2-7
abundance: NA
CDR3nt: TGTGCCAGCAGCGTCCTAGTGGGGTCCTACGAGCAGTACTTC
CDR3aa: CASSVLVGSYEQYF

d_gene: NA
v_gene: TRBV6-6
j_gene: TRBJ2-7
abundance: many
CDR3nt: TGTGCCAGCAGTTACGGACAGACCTACGAGCAGTACTTC
CDR3aa: CASSYGQTYEQYF

d_gene: NA
v_gene: TRBV7-3
j_gene: TRBJ2-2
abundance: NA
CDR3nt: TGTGCCAGCAGCTTATTCCAGGGAAACACCGGGGAGCTGTTTTTT
CDR3aa: CASSLFQGNTGELFF

d_gene: TRBD2
v_gene: TRBV7-2
j_gene: TRBJ2-7
abundance: NA
CDR3nt: TGTGCCAGCAGCCATTTTAGCGGGACCTCCTACGAGCAGTACTTC
CDR3aa: CASSHFSGTSYEQYF

d_gene: NA
v_gene: TRBV10-3
j_gene: TRBJ2-7
abundance: NA
CDR3nt: TGTGCCATCAGTGAGAGGGAGAAAACCGAGCAGTACTTC
CDR3aa: CAISEREKTEQYF

d_gene: TRBD2
v_gene: TRBV27
j_gene: TRBJ2-3
abundance: NA
CDR3nt: TGTGCCAGCAGTTCCGGACTAGCGGGAGGCACAGATACGCAGTATTTT
CDR3aa: CASSSGLAGGTDTQYF

d_gene: TRBD1
v_gene: TRBV28
j_gene: TRBJ2-7
abundance: medium-sized
CDR3nt: TGTGCCAGCAGTTTCGGGGGCACCGGACAGGGGTTAGGGGCTTGGTACGAGCAGTACTTC
CDR3aa: CASSFGGTGQGLGAWYEQYF

d_gene: TRBD1
v_gene: TRBV6-1
j_gene: TRBJ1-6
abundance: many
CDR3nt: TGTGCCAGCAGTAGGGGGGGGACAGCTAATTCACCCCTCCACTTT
CDR3aa: CASSRGGTANSPLHF

d_gene: NA
v_gene: TRBV5-1
j_gene: TRBJ2-7
abundance: NA
CDR3nt: TGCGCCAGCAGCTTGGCCGAGGCTAGCTTCTACGAGCAGTACTTC
CDR3aa: CASSLAEASFYEQYF

d_gene: TRBD1
v_gene: TRBV5-5
j_gene: TRBJ1-1
abundance: NA
CDR3nt: TGTGCCAGCAGCTTTACAGGGGGGGACACTGAAGCTTTCTTT
CDR3aa: CASSFTGGDTEAFF

d_gene: NA
v_gene: TRBV11-2
j_gene: TRBJ2-5
abundance: once
CDR3nt: TGTGCCAGCAGCCATGGGGGACAAGAGACCCAGTACTTC
CDR3aa: CASSHGGQETQYF

d_gene: NA
v_gene: TRBV12-3/TRBV12-4
j_gene: TRBJ2-7
abundance: many
CDR3nt: TGTGCCAGCACCCCCCCCCCCAGGGGACGCTACGAGCAGTACTTC
CDR3aa: CASTPPPRGRYEQYF

d_gene: NA
v_gene: TRBV27
j_gene: TRBJ1-1
abundance: many
CDR3nt: TGTGCCAGCAGTTTAGCGGGGGTCGGTACTGAAGCTTTCTTT
CDR3aa: CASSLAGVGTEAFF

d_gene: NA
v_gene: TRBV7-2
j_gene: TRBJ2-3
abundance: many
CDR3nt: TGTGCCAGCAGCGCTCAGTCGGTGAGGGGGGATACGCAGTATTTT
CDR3aa: CASSAQSVRGDTQYF

d_gene: NA
v_gene: TRBV7-6
j_gene: TRBJ1-2
abundance: NA
CDR3nt: TGTGCCAGCAGCCCTGGGTCGGTTCAAGGCTACACCTTC
CDR3aa: CASSPGSVQGYTF

d_gene: NA
v_gene: TRBV6-4
j_gene: TRBJ2-3
abundance: few
CDR3nt: TGTGCCAGCAGTCAGGGAGGTACGCAGTATTTT
CDR3aa: CASSQGGTQYF

d_gene: NA
v_gene: TRBV28
j_gene: TRBJ1-4
abundance: NA
CDR3nt: TGTGCCAGCAGTTTCTCCGGGAATGAAAAACTGTTTTTT
CDR3aa: CASSFSGNEKLFF

d_gene: NA
v_gene: TRBV12-3/TRBV12-4
j_gene: TRBJ2-1
abundance: once
CDR3nt: TGTGCCAGCAGTTTTATCTTGGGTTTTCGAGAGCAGTTCTTC
CDR3aa: CASSFILGFREQFF

d_gene: NA
v_gene: TRBV18
j_gene: TRBJ1-4
abundance: medium-sized
CDR3nt: TGTGCCAGCGCAGAAGGGTTAGATGAAAAACTGTTTTTT
CDR3aa: CASAEGLDEKLFF

d_gene: TRBD1
v_gene: TRBV19
j_gene: TRBJ2-5
abundance: many
CDR3nt: TGTGCCAGTACCGGGACAGCCCAAGAGACCCAGTACTTC
CDR3aa: CASTGTAQETQYF

d_gene: NA
v_gene: TRBV6-5
j_gene: TRBJ2-2
abundance: few
CDR3nt: TGTGCCAGCAAGAACACCGGGGAGCTGTTTTTT
CDR3aa: CASKNTGELFF

d_gene: TRBD2
v_gene: TRBV27
j_gene: TRBJ2-1
abundance: many
CDR3nt: TGTGCCAGCACCTCATTATCGGGAGGGCCTCGGAATGAGCAGTTCTTC
CDR3aa: CASTSLSGGPRNEQFF

d_gene: TRBD2
v_gene: TRBV7-9
j_gene: TRBJ2-3
abundance: few
CDR3nt: TGTGCCAGCAGCCAGGGACTAGTCAGCACAGATACGCAGTATTTT
CDR3aa: CASSQGLVSTDTQYF

d_gene: NA
v_gene: TRBV7-3
j_gene: TRBJ2-3
abundance: NA
CDR3nt: TGTGCCAGCAGCCGAACGGGGGGCACAGATACGCAGTATTTT
CDR3aa: CASSRTGGTDTQYF

d_gene: NA
v_gene: TRBV6-1
j_gene: TRBJ2-7
abundance: many
CDR3nt: TGTGCCAGCAGTGCCTACTCGGTCAATGAGCAGTACTTC
CDR3aa: CASSAYSVNEQYF

d_gene: TRBD2
v_gene: TRBV10-1
j_gene: TRBJ2-3
abundance: many
CDR3nt: TGCGCCAGCAGGGGAGCGGGAGCAGATACGCAGTATTTT
CDR3aa: CASRGAGADTQYF

d_gene: NA
v_gene: TRBV6-8
j_gene: TRBJ1-2
abundance: NA
CDR3nt: TGTGCCAGCAGTAGAGTCTTACAGGGTTACTATGGCTACACCTTC
CDR3aa: CASSRVLQGYYGYTF

d_gene: NA
v_gene: TRBV2
j_gene: TRBJ1-2
abundance: NA
CDR3nt: TGTGCCAGCAGGGCGGGATCCTATGGCTACACCTTC
CDR3aa: CASRAGSYGYTF

d_gene: NA
v_gene: TRBV7-9
j_gene: TRBJ2-1
abundance: few
CDR3nt: TGTGCCAGCAGCTTAGCTTTCCGTCGTAGCGACAATGAGCAGTTCTTC
CDR3aa: CASSLAFRRSDNEQFF

d_gene: TRBD1
v_gene: TRBV28
j_gene: TRBJ2-5
abundance: few
CDR3nt: TGTGCCAGCAGTTCTCCGGGACAGGGCGAGACCCAGTACTTC
CDR3aa: CASSSPGQGETQYF

d_gene: TRBD1
v_gene: TRBV3-1
j_gene: TRBJ2-1
abundance: NA
CDR3nt: TGTGCCAGCAGCCCCGGACAGGGGTTTTACAATGAGCAGTTCTTC
CDR3aa: CASSPGQGFYNEQFF

d_gene: TRBD1
v_gene: TRBV12-3/TRBV12-4
j_gene: TRBJ1-2
abundance: NA
CDR3nt: TGTGCCAGCAGTGACAGGGGGAAATTTGGCTACACCTTC
CDR3aa: CASSDRGKFGYTF

d_gene: NA
v_gene: TRBV7-9
j_gene: TRBJ2-7
abundance: many
CDR3nt: TGTGCCAGCAGCACCTCCTACAATGAGCAGTACTTC
CDR3aa: CASSTSYNEQYF

d_gene: TRBD2
v_gene: TRBV6-5
j_gene: TRBJ2-5
abundance: NA
CDR3nt: TGTGCCAGCAGTTACTCGCGCGGGAGGGCCGGAGAGACCCAGTACTTC
CDR3aa: CASSYSRGRAGETQYF

d_gene: TRBD2
v_gene: TRBV6-1
j_gene: TRBJ2-2
abundance: few
CDR3nt: TGTGCCAGCAGATTTACTAGCGGGGGGGTTACCGGGGAGCTGTTTTTT
CDR3aa: CASRFTSGGVTGELFF

d_gene: TRBD1
v_gene: TRBV7-8
j_gene: TRBJ1-4
abundance: NA
CDR3nt: TGTGCCAGCAGACCCCAGGGGGCGCCGGATGAAAAACTGTTTTTT
CDR3aa: CASRPQGAPDEKLFF

d_gene: TRBD2
v_gene: TRBV10-2
j_gene: TRBJ2-4
abundance: few
CDR3nt: TGCGCCAGCAGTGAGTCTGGGGGAGGGGCCATTCAGTACTTC
CDR3aa: CASSESGGGAIQYF

d_gene: NA
v_gene: TRBV28
j_gene: TRBJ2-1
abundance: few
CDR3nt: TGTGCCAGCAGTTTCCAGGCCGGGCAGTTCTTC
CDR3aa: CASSFQAGQFF

d_gene: NA
v_gene: TRBV19
j_gene: TRBJ2-5
abundance: few
CDR3nt: TGTGCCAGTAGTATGAGGCTCGAGACCCAGTACTTC
CDR3aa: CASSMRLETQYF

d_gene: NA
v_gene: TRBV12-3/TRBV12-4
j_gene: TRBJ2-4
abundance: NA
CDR3nt: NA
CDR3aa: CASRNPGSPRTPALWLHLRF

d_gene: NA
v_gene: TRBV7-3
j_gene: TRBJ1-2
abundance: NA
CDR3nt: TGTGCCAGCAGCTTAACAATCAGCTACACCTTC
CDR3aa: CASSLTISYTF